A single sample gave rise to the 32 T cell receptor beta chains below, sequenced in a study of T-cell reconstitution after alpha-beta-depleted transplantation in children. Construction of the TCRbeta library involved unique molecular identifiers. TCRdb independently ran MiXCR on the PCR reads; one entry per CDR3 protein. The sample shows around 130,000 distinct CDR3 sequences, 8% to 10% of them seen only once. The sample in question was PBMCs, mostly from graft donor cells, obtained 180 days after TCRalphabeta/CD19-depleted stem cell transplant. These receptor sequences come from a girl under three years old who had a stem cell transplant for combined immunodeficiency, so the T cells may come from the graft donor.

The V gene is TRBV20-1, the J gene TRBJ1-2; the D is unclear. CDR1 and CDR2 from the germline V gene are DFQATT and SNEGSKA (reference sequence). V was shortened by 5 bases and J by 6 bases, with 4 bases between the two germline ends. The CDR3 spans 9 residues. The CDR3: CSAGDGYTF. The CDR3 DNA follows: TGCAGTGCTGGGGATGGCTACACCTTC.

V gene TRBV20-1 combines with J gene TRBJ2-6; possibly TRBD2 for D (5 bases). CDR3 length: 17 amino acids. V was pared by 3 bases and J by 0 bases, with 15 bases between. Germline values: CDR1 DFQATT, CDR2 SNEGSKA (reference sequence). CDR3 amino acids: CSARAGQARSGANVLTF. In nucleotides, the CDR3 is TGCAGTGCTAGGGCGGGCCAGGCTCGCTCTGGGGCCAACGTCCTGACTTTC.

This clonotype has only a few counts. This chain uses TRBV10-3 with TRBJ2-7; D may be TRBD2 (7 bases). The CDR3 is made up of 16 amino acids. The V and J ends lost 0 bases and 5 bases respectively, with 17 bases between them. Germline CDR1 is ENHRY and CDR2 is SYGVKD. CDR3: CAISESGGAGMDEQYF. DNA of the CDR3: TGTGCCATCAGTGAGTCGGGGGGGGCCGGGATGGACGAGCAGTACTTC.

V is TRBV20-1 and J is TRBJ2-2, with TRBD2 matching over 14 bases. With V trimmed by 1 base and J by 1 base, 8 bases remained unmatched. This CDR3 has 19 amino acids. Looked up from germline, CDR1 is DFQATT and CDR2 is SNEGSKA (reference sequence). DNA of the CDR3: TGCAGTGCTAGAGGAATGGGGACTAGCGGGAGCCGGAACACCGGGGAGCTGTTTTTT. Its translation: CSARGMGTSGSRNTGELFF.

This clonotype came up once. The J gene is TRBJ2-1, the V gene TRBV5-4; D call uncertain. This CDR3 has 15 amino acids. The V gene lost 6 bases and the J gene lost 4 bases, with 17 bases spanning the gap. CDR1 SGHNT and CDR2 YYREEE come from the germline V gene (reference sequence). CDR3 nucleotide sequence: TGTGCCAGCATCCCAAGGGCGGATCGTTACAATGAGCAGTTCTTC. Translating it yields CASIPRADRYNEQFF.

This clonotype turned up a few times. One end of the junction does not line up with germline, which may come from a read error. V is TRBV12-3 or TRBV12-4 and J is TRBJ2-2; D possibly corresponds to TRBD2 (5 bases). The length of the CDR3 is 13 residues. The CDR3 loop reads CASRLGSPGELFF. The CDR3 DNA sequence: TGTGCCAGCAGATTAGGGAGCCCCGGGGAGCTGTTTTTT.

The CDR3 coding sequence is TGTGCCAGCACCCTCGCCGGGATCTACGAGCAGTACTTC. It codes for CASTLAGIYEQYF. This chain connects TRBV12-3 or TRBV12-4 to TRBJ2-7; TRBD2 is a possible D gene (5 bases). This CDR3 spans 13 amino acids. The V end was cut by 7 bases, the J end by 3 bases, with 13 bases between.

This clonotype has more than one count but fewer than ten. CDR3 coding DNA: TGTGCCAGCCGACTAACAGGGAGCCTCTACGAGCAGTACTTC. Amino acids: CASRLTGSLYEQYF. The J gene is TRBJ2-7, the V gene TRBV7-2; possibly TRBD1 for D (6 bases). The CDR3 length is 14 residues. Germline lookup yields CDR1 SGHTA and CDR2 FQGNSA. V lost 8 bases, J lost 3 bases, and 17 bases lay in between.

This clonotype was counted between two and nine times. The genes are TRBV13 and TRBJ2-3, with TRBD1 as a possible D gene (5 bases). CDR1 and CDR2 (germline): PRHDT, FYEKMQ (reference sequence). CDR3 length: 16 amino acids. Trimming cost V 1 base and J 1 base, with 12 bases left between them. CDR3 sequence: CASSLEQGQGTDTQYF. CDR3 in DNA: TGTGCCAGCAGCTTAGAGCAGGGCCAGGGCACAGATACGCAGTATTTT.

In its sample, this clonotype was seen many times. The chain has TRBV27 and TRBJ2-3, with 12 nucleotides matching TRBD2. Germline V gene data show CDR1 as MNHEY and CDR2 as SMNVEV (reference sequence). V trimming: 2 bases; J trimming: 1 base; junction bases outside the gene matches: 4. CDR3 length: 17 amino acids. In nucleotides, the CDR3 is TGTGCCAGCAGTTTACTCCGACTAGCGGGAGGCACAGATACGCAGTATTTT. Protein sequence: CASSLLRLAGGTDTQYF.

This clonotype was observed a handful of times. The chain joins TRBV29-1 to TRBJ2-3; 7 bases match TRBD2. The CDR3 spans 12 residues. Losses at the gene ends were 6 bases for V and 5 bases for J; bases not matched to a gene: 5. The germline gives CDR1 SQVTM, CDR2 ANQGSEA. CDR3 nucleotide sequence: TGCAGCGTGCGGACTAGTGGAGATACGCAGTATTTT. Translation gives CSVRTSGDTQYF.

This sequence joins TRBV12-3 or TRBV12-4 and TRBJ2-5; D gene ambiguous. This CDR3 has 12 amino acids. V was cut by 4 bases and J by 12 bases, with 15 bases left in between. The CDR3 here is CASSYTRNPKYF. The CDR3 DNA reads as TGTGCCAGCAGTTACACCCGGAACCCAAAGTACTTC.

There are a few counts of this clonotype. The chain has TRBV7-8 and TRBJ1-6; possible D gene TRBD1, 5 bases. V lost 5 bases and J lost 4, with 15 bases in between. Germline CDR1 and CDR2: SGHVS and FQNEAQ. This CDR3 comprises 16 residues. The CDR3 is CASSPGRGTYNSPLHF. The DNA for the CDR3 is TGTGCCAGCAGCCCTGGACGGGGGACTTATAATTCACCCCTCCACTTT.

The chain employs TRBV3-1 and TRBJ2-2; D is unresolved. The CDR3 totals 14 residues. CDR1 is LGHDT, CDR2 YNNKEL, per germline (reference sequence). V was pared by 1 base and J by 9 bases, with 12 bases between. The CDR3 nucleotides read TGTGCCAGCAGCCAAGCCTACTTCCTCTGGGAGCTGTTTTTT. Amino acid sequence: CASSQAYFLWELFF. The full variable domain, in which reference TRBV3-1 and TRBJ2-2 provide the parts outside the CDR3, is DTAVSQTPKYLVTQMGNDKSIKCEQNLGHDTMYWYKQDSKKFLKIMFSYNNKELIINETVPNRFSPKSPDKAHLNLHINSLELGDSAVYFCASSQAYFLWELFFGEGSRLTVL.

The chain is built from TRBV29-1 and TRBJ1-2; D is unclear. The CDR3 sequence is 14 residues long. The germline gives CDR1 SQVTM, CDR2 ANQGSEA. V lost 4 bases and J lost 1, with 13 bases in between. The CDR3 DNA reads TGCAGCGTTGCCCCACCGTCCTTTAACTATGGCTACACCTTC. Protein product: CSVAPPSFNYGYTF.

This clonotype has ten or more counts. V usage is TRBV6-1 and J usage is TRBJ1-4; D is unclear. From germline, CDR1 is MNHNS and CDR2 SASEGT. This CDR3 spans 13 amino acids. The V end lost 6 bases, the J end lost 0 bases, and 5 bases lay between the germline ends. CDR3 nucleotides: TGTGCCAGCAGCCTTCCAACTAATGAAAAACTGTTTTTT. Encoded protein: CASSLPTNEKLFF.

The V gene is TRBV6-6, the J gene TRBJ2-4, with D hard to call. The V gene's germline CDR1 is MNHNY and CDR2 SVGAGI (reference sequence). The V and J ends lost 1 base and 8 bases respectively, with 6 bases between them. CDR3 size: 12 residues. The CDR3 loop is CASSYLEDIQYF. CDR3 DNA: TGTGCCAGCAGTTACTTAGAGGACATTCAGTACTTC.

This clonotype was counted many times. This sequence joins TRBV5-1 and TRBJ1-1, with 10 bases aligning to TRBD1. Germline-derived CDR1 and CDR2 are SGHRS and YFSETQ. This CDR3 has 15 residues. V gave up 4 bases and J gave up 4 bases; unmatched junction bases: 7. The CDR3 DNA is TGCGCCAGCAGCCTGACCCGGACAGGGGGCACTGAAGCTTTCTTT. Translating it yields CASSLTRTGGTEAFF.

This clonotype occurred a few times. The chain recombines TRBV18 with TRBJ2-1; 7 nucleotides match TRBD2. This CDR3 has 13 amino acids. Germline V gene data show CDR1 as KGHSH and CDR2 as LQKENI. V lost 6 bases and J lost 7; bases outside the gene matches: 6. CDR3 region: CASSRDGGNEQFF. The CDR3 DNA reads TGTGCCAGCTCCCGGGACGGGGGGAATGAGCAGTTCTTC.

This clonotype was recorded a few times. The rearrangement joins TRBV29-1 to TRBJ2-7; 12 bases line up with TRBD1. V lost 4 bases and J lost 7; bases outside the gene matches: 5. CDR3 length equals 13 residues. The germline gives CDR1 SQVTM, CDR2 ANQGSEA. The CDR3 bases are TGCAGCGTTGGGGGGACAGGGGGCCTAGAGCAGTACTTC. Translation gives CSVGGTGGLEQYF.

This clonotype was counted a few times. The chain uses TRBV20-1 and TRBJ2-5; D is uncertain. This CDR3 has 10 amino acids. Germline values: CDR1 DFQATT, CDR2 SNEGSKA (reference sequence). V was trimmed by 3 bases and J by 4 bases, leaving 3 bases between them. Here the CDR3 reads CSASSETQYF. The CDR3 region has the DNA TGCAGTGCTAGTTCAGAGACCCAGTACTTC.

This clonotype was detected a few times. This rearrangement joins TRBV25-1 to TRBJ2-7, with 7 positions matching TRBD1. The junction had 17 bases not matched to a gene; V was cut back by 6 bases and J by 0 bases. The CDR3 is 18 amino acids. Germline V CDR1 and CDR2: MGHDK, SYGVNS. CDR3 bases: TGTGCCAGCAGACATAGTGAGGGGGCCCGGCCCATCTCCTACGAGCAGTACTTC. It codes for CASRHSEGARPISYEQYF.

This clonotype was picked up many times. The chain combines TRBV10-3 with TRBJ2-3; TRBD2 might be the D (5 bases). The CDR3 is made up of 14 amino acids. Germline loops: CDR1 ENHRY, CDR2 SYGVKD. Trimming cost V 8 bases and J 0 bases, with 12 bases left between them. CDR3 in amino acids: CAIDRDASTDTQYF. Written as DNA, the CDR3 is TGTGCCATCGACCGGGATGCTAGCACAGATACGCAGTATTTT.

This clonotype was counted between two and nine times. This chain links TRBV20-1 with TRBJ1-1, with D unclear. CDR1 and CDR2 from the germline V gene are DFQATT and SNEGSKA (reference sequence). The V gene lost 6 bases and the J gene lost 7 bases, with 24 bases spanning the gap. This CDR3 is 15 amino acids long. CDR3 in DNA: TGCAGTGCGCCAGACGGGAACATACCATGGGGTGAAGCTTTCTTT. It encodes CSAPDGNIPWGEAFF.

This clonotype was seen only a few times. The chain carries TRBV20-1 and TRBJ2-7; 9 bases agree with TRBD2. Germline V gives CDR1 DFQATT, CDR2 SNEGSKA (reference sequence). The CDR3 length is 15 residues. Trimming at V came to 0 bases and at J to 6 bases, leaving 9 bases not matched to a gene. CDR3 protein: CSARDLGGRVFEQYF. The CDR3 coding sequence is TGCAGTGCTAGAGATTTAGGCGGGAGGGTTTTCGAGCAGTACTTC.

The CDR3 nucleotides are TGCAGTGCTGTTTCCGGGACTAGCGGGAGTAATGAGCAGTTCTTC. Its translation: CSAVSGTSGSNEQFF. This chain joins TRBV20-1 and TRBJ2-1; 14 bases align to TRBD2. The CDR3 spans 15 residues. With 5 bases clipped from V and 7 bases from J, the junction kept 7 bases outside the gene matches. Germline values: CDR1 DFQATT, CDR2 SNEGSKA (reference sequence).

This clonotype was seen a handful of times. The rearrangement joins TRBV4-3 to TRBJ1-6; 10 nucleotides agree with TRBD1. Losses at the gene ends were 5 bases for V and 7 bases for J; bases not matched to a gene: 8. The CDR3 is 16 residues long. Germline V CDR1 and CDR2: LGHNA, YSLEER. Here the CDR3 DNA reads TGCGCCAGCAGCAGGAACCGGGACAGGGGCAATTCACCCCTCCACTTT. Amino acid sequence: CASSRNRDRGNSPLHF.

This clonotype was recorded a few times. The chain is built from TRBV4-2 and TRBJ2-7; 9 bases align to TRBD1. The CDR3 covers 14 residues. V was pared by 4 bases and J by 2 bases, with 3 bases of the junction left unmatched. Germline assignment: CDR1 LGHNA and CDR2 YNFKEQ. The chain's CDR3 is CASSLRDRAYEQYF. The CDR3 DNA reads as TGTGCCAGCAGCCTCCGGGACAGGGCCTACGAGCAGTACTTC.

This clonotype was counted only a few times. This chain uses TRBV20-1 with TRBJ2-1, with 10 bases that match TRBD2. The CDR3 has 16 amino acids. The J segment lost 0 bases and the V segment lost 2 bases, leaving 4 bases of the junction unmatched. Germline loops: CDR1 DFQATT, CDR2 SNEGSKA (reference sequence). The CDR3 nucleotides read TGCAGTGCTAGAACACCTAGCGGGGGCTCCTACAATGAGCAGTTCTTC. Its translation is CSARTPSGGSYNEQFF.

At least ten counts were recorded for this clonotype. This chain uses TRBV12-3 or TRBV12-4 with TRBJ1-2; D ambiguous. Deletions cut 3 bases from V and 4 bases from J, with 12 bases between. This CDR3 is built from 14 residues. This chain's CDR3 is CASSFLFLSYGYTF. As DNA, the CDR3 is TGTGCCAGCAGTTTCCTTTTCTTATCCTATGGCTACACCTTC.

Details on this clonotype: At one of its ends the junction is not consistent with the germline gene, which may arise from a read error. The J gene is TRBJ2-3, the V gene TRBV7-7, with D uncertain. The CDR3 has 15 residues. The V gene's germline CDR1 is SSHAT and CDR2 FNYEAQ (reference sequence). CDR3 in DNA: TGTGCTAGCAGCTTGGGCTCGCCCCTCACAGATACGCAGTATTTT. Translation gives CASSLGSPLTDTQYF. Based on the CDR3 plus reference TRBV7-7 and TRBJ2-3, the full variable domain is GAGVSQSPRYKVTKRGQDVTLRCDPISSHATLYWYQQALGQGPEFLTYFNYEAQPDKSGLPSDRFSAERPEGSISTLTIQRTEQRDSAMYRCASSLGSPLTDTQYFGPGTRLTVL.

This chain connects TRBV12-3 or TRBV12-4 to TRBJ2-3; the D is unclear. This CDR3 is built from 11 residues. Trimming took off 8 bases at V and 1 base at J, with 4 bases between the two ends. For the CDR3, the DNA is TGTGCCAGCGCGGGCACAGATACGCAGTATTTT. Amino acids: CASAGTDTQYF.